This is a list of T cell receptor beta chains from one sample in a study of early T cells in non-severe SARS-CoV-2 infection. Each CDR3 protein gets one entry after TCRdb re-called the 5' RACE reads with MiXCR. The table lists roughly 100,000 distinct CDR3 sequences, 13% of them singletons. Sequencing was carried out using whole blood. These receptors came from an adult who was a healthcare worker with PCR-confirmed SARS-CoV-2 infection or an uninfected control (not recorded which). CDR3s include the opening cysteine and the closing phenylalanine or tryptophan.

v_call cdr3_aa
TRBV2 CASTPWGQNEQFF
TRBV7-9 CASSLWREVYNEQFF
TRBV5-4 CASSPAETSSYEQYF
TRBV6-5 CASSSGVRQETQYF
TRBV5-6 CASSFAGGQNTGELFF
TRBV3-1 CASSQEDRGAPLHF
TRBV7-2 CASRNLVGTEAFF
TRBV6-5 CASSYAGMETQYF
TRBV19 CASSIGPSSYEQYF
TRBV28 CASRPTGVYISGYTF
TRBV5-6 CASSWGNPGTTEAFF
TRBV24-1 CATSDNGQGYHNEQFF
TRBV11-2 CASSPPRGRDAGELFF
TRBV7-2 CASSSHPTSYNEQFF
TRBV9 CASSLGFSYNSPLHF
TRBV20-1 CSASDPNRGETQYF
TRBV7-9 CASSLARNNSPLHF
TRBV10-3 CAISESGGEEKLFF
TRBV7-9 CASSLETAEAFF
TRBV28 CASSIFRDTYEQYF
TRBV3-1 CASSQGAEANVLTF
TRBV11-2 CASSLVWTSINEQFF
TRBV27 CASSDRLAGGGEQYF
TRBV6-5 CASSISNEQFF
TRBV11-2 CASSDQTGVNEKLFF
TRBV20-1 CSARVNTANYEQYF
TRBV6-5 CASSSFWMGVEAFF
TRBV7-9 CASSLTPSRVAGETYEQYF
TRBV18 CASSEGLAGGNEQFF
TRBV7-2 CASSLVLGTGPKRAQYF
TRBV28 CASSLSGGLDEQFF
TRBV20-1 CSALPLRGSEQYF
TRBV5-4 CASTQGPAGELFF
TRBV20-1 CSARVLAGAVSEQFF
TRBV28 CASSFDWMAGGRTYEQYF
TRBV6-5 CASSGWLGGSSYEQYF
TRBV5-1 CASSLDPDPGETQYF
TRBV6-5 CASSYRLPGGNTGELFF
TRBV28 CASSFMAGGEQYF
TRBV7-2 CASSHPLSPLHF
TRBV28 CASSFRGAHTF
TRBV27 CASSSGQYYWDGYTF
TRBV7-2 CASSLAPRGADTQYF
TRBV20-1 CSASVLAGIVQYF
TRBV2 CASSGGRRNQETQYF
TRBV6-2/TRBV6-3 CASSPKYEQYF
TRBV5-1 CASSLAGGMNTEAFF
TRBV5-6 CASRSGPGANEQFF
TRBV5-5 CASSLVLSSPLHF
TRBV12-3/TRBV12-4 CASSLAPGQGADTRYF
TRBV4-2 CASSQGTGPYEQYF
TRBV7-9 CASSLFSRQETQYF
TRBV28 CASSTGFVGQPQHF
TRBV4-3 CASSQELGYEQYF
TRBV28 CASSAGLAGRWRGQYF
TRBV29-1 CSVVIRQGYNEQFF
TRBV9 CASSRRQQMNTEAFF
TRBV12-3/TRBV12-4 CASSFSRGEQYF